This T cell receptor beta chain was recovered during a study of identical twins. Study-level points and caveats: Alpha sequences out of frame and shared by twins had excess low generation probability. The authors drew conclusions from cross-sectional statistical analysis rather than following the same donors. Invariant MAIT and iNKT cells are populations that could partly confound zero-insertion analyses.

J gave up 2 bases and V 3 bases, and 6 bases lay outside the gene matches. The CDR3 loop spans 15 amino acids. CDR1 is MDHEN, CDR2 SYDVKM, per germline. This clonotype has a count of ten or more. Its target is unknown. Template switching added a universal primer site, and cDNA bore unique molecular identifiers. TCRdb passed the 5' RACE reads through MiXCR, listing each CDR3 protein once. The sample includes some 710,000 distinct CDR3 sequences, 6.1% seen only once; the top ten take roughly 2%. The rearrangement links TRBV28 to TRBJ2-5; 7 positions match TRBD2. The receptor was derived from a man aged 18 to 35 in good health. Input material: naive T cells sorted from blood. CDR3 DNA: TGTGCCAGCAGTTTTTCACTAGCGCAACAAGAGACCCAGTACTTC. This codes for CASSFSLAQQETQYF.